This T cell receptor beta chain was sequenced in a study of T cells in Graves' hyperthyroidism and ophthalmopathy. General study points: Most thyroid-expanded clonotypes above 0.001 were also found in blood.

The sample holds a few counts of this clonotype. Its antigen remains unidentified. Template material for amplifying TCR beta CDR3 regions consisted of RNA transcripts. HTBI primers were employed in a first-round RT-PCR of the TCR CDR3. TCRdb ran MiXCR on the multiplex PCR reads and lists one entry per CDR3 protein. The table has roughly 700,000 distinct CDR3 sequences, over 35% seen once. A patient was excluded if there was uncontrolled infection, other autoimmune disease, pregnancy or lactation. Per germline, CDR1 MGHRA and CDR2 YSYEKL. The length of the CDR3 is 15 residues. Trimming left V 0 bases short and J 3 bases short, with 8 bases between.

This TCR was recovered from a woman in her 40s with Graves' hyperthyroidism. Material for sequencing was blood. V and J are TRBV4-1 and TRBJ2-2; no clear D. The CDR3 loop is CASSQDRADTGELFF. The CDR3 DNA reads TGCGCCAGCAGCCAAGACCGGGCAGACACCGGGGAGCTGTTTTTT.